This TCR beta chain comes out of a study of blood T cell repertoires in COVID-19. The CDR3 is 17 residues long. Germline V lookup: CDR1 PRHDT, CDR2 FYEKMQ (reference sequence). Unmatched junction bases numbered 19, after V lost 5 bases and J lost 9 bases. Those who participated ranged in age from 18 to 89 years and resided in about two dozen US areas. In the authors' methods: Estimated nucleated cell counts came from reference gene primer amplification. Sequenced by immunoSEQ multiplex PCR; TCRdb stores in-frame clones only, minus some. V and J calls and clone size are as listed in that table; D and trimming were resolved from the DNA. This table holds 250,000 to 350,000 clones, 70% to 90% found once.

Sequencing used PBMCs or T cells enriched from blood (not recorded which). The V call is TRBV13, the J call TRBJ2-1; 7 nucleotides agree with TRBD2. The source of this sequence is a woman in her 30s who had recovered from COVID-19. The CDR3 sequence: CASSTGPSSGATSEQFF. In DNA, the CDR3 is TGTGCCAGCAGCACCGGCCCTAGCAGCGGGGCCACCAGTGAGCAGTTCTTC.